This is a list of T cell receptor beta chains from one sample in a study of cytomegalovirus exposure and HLA in healthy donors. Here immunoSEQ multiplex PCR was the method, and the copy in TCRdb shows in-frame clones only, minus some. In the table there are under 250,000 clones, around 79% of which are singletons. Sequencing was performed on PBMCs. These receptors were collected from a woman aged 25 to 39 in good health and CMV-seropositive. Both conserved end residues are part of each CDR3. The D gene is left open where the match is weak. The size field is filled for only some rows; it gives once, few, many or a size class.

v_call: TRBV6-5; d_call: TRBD2; cdr3_length: 13; j_call: TRBJ2-7; clone_size: .; cdr3_nt: TGTGCCAGCAGCCCCAGGCGGGGGAACGAGCAGTACTTC; cdr3_aa: CASSPRRGNEQYF
v_call: TRBV5-1; d_call: TRBD2; cdr3_length: 13; j_call: TRBJ2-7; clone_size: .; cdr3_nt: TGCGCCAGCAGCTTACCAATAGCGGGGGAACAGTACTTC; cdr3_aa: CASSLPIAGEQYF
v_call: TRBV6-5; d_call: .; cdr3_length: 15; j_call: TRBJ1-5; clone_size: .; cdr3_nt: TGTGCCAGCAGTTCGAGACTGCGTGGCAATCAGCCCCAGCATTTT; cdr3_aa: CASSSRLRGNQPQHF
v_call: TRBV27; d_call: TRBD2; cdr3_length: 15; j_call: TRBJ2-7; clone_size: .; cdr3_nt: TGTGCCAGCAGTCCCGGGACTAGCGGTTTCTACGAGCAGTACTTC; cdr3_aa: CASSPGTSGFYEQYF
v_call: TRBV9; d_call: TRBD2; cdr3_length: 15; j_call: TRBJ2-5; clone_size: once; cdr3_nt: TGTGCCAGCAGCGTAGTCCCTAGCGGTACGGAGACCCAGTACTTC; cdr3_aa: CASSVVPSGTETQYF
v_call: TRBV6-5; d_call: TRBD2; cdr3_length: 16; j_call: TRBJ2-5; clone_size: .; cdr3_nt: TGTGCCAGCAGTTACTGGGCGGGGGGCCCCAGTGAGACCCAGTACTTC; cdr3_aa: CASSYWAGGPSETQYF
v_call: TRBV4-3; d_call: .; cdr3_length: 16; j_call: TRBJ2-7; clone_size: .; cdr3_nt: TGCGCCAGCAGCCAAGAACAGGACAGACTTACCTACGAGCAGTACTTC; cdr3_aa: CASSQEQDRLTYEQYF
v_call: TRBV6-5; d_call: .; cdr3_length: 12; j_call: TRBJ1-2; clone_size: .; cdr3_nt: TGTGCCAGCAGAGACAGCTACTGGGGCTACACCTTC; cdr3_aa: CASRDSYWGYTF
v_call: TRBV10-3; d_call: .; cdr3_length: 13; j_call: TRBJ2-7; clone_size: .; cdr3_nt: TGTGCCATTACGACAGGCAATGCGTGGGAGCAGTACTTC; cdr3_aa: CAITTGNAWEQYF
v_call: TRBV4-1; d_call: .; cdr3_length: 15; j_call: TRBJ2-7; clone_size: .; cdr3_nt: TGCGCCAGCAGCCAGAGCCCACCTATCTTGGACGAGCAGTACTTC; cdr3_aa: CASSQSPPILDEQYF
v_call: TRBV5-6; d_call: .; cdr3_length: 13; j_call: TRBJ1-1; clone_size: .; cdr3_nt: TGTGCCAGCAGCTTGGGGACTCCCCCGGAGGCTTTCTTT; cdr3_aa: CASSLGTPPEAFF
v_call: TRBV27; d_call: TRBD1; cdr3_length: 15; j_call: TRBJ2-7; clone_size: .; cdr3_nt: TGTGCCAGCAGAAAGATGGGACAGGGGGCCCACGAGCAGTACTTC; cdr3_aa: CASRKMGQGAHEQYF
v_call: TRBV13; d_call: .; cdr3_length: 13; j_call: TRBJ1-2; clone_size: .; cdr3_nt: TGTGCCAGCAGCACCCAGGCTAACTATGGCTACACCTTC; cdr3_aa: CASSTQANYGYTF
v_call: TRBV4-2; d_call: TRBD1; cdr3_length: 14; j_call: TRBJ1-2; clone_size: .; cdr3_nt: TGTGCCAGCAGCCAACCGGGACAGGGCGGCGGCTACACCTTC; cdr3_aa: CASSQPGQGGGYTF
v_call: TRBV9; d_call: .; cdr3_length: 16; j_call: TRBJ1-3; clone_size: .; cdr3_nt: TGTGCCAGCAGCTTAGGGGCAGGGGCGGCCGGAAACACCATATATTTT; cdr3_aa: CASSLGAGAAGNTIYF
v_call: TRBV18; d_call: .; cdr3_length: 15; j_call: TRBJ2-7; clone_size: .; cdr3_nt: TGTGCCAGCTCACCGACAGGCGATGGTGCCTACGAGCAGTACTTC; cdr3_aa: CASSPTGDGAYEQYF
v_call: TRBV4-3; d_call: TRBD1; cdr3_length: 15; j_call: TRBJ2-1; clone_size: .; cdr3_nt: TGCGCCAGCAGCCAAGCTGGCAGGGGGTCGGATGAGCAGTTCTTC; cdr3_aa: CASSQAGRGSDEQFF
v_call: TRBV28; d_call: .; cdr3_length: 14; j_call: TRBJ2-7; clone_size: .; cdr3_nt: TGTGCCAGCAGTGACATCAGGGTAGGCTACGAGCAGTACTTC; cdr3_aa: CASSDIRVGYEQYF
v_call: TRBV7-9; d_call: TRBD1; cdr3_length: 15; j_call: TRBJ1-6; clone_size: few; cdr3_nt: TGTGCCAGCAGCTTCGCTGGGACAGCAAATTCACCCCTCCACTTT; cdr3_aa: CASSFAGTANSPLHF
v_call: TRBV5-1; d_call: .; cdr3_length: 18; j_call: TRBJ2-3; clone_size: .; cdr3_nt: TGCGCCAGCAGCTTGCTCCCATTAACGGGGGGCTACGCAGATACGCAGTATTTT; cdr3_aa: CASSLLPLTGGYADTQYF
v_call: TRBV6-1; d_call: .; cdr3_length: 12; j_call: TRBJ1-1; clone_size: .; cdr3_nt: TGTGCCAGCAGTGACCAGGGAACTGAAGCTTTCTTT; cdr3_aa: CASSDQGTEAFF
v_call: TRBV2; d_call: TRBD2; cdr3_length: 15; j_call: TRBJ2-7; clone_size: .; cdr3_nt: TGTGCCAGCAGTGCCGGACTAGCGGGGGCCTACGAGCAGTACTTC; cdr3_aa: CASSAGLAGAYEQYF
v_call: TRBV6-5; d_call: TRBD1; cdr3_length: 14; j_call: TRBJ1-1; clone_size: .; cdr3_nt: TGTGCCAGCAAAATAGACAGGGAGGACACTGAAGCTTTCTTT; cdr3_aa: CASKIDREDTEAFF
v_call: TRBV12-1; d_call: .; cdr3_length: 14; j_call: TRBJ1-5; clone_size: .; cdr3_nt: TGTGCCAGCAGCTTGGCAGGGTTTGAGCAGCCCCAGCATTTT; cdr3_aa: CASSLAGFEQPQHF
v_call: TRBV5-4; d_call: TRBD2; cdr3_length: 15; j_call: TRBJ2-7; clone_size: few; cdr3_nt: TGTGCCAGCAGCTTGATCACTAGCGGGAGACACGAGCAGTACTTC; cdr3_aa: CASSLITSGRHEQYF
v_call: TRBV12-2; d_call: .; cdr3_length: 15; j_call: TRBJ2-1; clone_size: .; cdr3_nt: TGTGCAAGTCGCTCTAGCGGGGGAATGTACAATGAGCAGTTCTTC; cdr3_aa: CASRSSGGMYNEQFF
v_call: TRBV4-3; d_call: TRBD1; cdr3_length: 20; j_call: TRBJ2-1; clone_size: .; cdr3_nt: TGCGCCAGCAGCCAAGATGGAGGACAGGGCAAACAACCCACCTACAATGAGCAGTTCTTC; cdr3_aa: CASSQDGGQGKQPTYNEQFF
v_call: TRBV10-2; d_call: .; cdr3_length: 13; j_call: TRBJ1-1; clone_size: once; cdr3_nt: TGCGCCAGCAGAATTGAGCCGAACACTGAAGCTTTCTTT; cdr3_aa: CASRIEPNTEAFF
v_call: TRBV19; d_call: .; cdr3_length: 17; j_call: TRBJ1-3; clone_size: .; cdr3_nt: TGTGCCAGTAGTATAAGTTCAGGTGGCTTCTCTGGAAACACCATATATTTT; cdr3_aa: CASSISSGGFSGNTIYF
v_call: TRBV10-2; d_call: TRBD2; cdr3_length: 15; j_call: TRBJ2-1; clone_size: .; cdr3_nt: TGCGCCAGCAGTGAACCGGGAGGCCTAAGGAATGAGCAGTTCTTC; cdr3_aa: CASSEPGGLRNEQFF
v_call: TRBV6-5; d_call: .; cdr3_length: 14; j_call: TRBJ2-3; clone_size: once; cdr3_nt: TGTGCCAGCAGTTACTCGGAGGGCACAGATACGCAGTATTTT; cdr3_aa: CASSYSEGTDTQYF
v_call: TRBV29-1; d_call: .; cdr3_length: 13; j_call: TRBJ2-7; clone_size: .; cdr3_nt: TGCAGCGCCCGCGCAGGGATCCCCTACGAGCAGTACTTC; cdr3_aa: CSARAGIPYEQYF
v_call: TRBV5-4; d_call: TRBD2; cdr3_length: 19; j_call: TRBJ2-3; clone_size: .; cdr3_nt: TGTGCCAGCAGCCCCCCCAGGAGCGGGGGGGCCGGTTTCGCAGATACGCAGTATTTT; cdr3_aa: CASSPPRSGGAGFADTQYF
v_call: TRBV5-1; d_call: .; cdr3_length: 15; j_call: TRBJ1-5; clone_size: .; cdr3_nt: TGCGCCAGCAGCTTGTTCACAGGAAGCAATCAGCCCCAGCATTTT; cdr3_aa: CASSLFTGSNQPQHF
v_call: TRBV4-2; d_call: .; cdr3_length: 14; j_call: TRBJ2-7; clone_size: .; cdr3_nt: TGTGCCAGCAGCCAAGAGGACAGTTACTACGAGCAGTACTTC; cdr3_aa: CASSQEDSYYEQYF
v_call: TRBV6-5; d_call: .; cdr3_length: 13; j_call: TRBJ1-3; clone_size: .; cdr3_nt: TGTGCCAGCAGTCTCTACTCTGGAAACACCATATATTTT; cdr3_aa: CASSLYSGNTIYF
v_call: TRBV5-4; d_call: .; cdr3_length: 16; j_call: TRBJ2-3; clone_size: .; cdr3_nt: TGTGCCAGCAGCTTAAAAGTCGGGTCTAGCACAGATACGCAGTATTTT; cdr3_aa: CASSLKVGSSTDTQYF
v_call: TRBV5-6; d_call: .; cdr3_length: 15; j_call: TRBJ1-2; clone_size: .; cdr3_nt: TGTGCCAGCAGCTTGGCGGAACGGGGGGGAGACGGCTACACCTTC; cdr3_aa: CASSLAERGGDGYTF
v_call: TRBV7-6; d_call: .; cdr3_length: 14; j_call: TRBJ2-5; clone_size: .; cdr3_nt: TGTGCCAGCAGCTTAGACGGCGGACAAGAGACCCAGTACTTC; cdr3_aa: CASSLDGGQETQYF
v_call: TRBV9; d_call: .; cdr3_length: 13; j_call: TRBJ2-5; clone_size: .; cdr3_nt: TGTGCCAGCAGCGTGGGGGGCCAAGAGACCCAGTACTTC; cdr3_aa: CASSVGGQETQYF